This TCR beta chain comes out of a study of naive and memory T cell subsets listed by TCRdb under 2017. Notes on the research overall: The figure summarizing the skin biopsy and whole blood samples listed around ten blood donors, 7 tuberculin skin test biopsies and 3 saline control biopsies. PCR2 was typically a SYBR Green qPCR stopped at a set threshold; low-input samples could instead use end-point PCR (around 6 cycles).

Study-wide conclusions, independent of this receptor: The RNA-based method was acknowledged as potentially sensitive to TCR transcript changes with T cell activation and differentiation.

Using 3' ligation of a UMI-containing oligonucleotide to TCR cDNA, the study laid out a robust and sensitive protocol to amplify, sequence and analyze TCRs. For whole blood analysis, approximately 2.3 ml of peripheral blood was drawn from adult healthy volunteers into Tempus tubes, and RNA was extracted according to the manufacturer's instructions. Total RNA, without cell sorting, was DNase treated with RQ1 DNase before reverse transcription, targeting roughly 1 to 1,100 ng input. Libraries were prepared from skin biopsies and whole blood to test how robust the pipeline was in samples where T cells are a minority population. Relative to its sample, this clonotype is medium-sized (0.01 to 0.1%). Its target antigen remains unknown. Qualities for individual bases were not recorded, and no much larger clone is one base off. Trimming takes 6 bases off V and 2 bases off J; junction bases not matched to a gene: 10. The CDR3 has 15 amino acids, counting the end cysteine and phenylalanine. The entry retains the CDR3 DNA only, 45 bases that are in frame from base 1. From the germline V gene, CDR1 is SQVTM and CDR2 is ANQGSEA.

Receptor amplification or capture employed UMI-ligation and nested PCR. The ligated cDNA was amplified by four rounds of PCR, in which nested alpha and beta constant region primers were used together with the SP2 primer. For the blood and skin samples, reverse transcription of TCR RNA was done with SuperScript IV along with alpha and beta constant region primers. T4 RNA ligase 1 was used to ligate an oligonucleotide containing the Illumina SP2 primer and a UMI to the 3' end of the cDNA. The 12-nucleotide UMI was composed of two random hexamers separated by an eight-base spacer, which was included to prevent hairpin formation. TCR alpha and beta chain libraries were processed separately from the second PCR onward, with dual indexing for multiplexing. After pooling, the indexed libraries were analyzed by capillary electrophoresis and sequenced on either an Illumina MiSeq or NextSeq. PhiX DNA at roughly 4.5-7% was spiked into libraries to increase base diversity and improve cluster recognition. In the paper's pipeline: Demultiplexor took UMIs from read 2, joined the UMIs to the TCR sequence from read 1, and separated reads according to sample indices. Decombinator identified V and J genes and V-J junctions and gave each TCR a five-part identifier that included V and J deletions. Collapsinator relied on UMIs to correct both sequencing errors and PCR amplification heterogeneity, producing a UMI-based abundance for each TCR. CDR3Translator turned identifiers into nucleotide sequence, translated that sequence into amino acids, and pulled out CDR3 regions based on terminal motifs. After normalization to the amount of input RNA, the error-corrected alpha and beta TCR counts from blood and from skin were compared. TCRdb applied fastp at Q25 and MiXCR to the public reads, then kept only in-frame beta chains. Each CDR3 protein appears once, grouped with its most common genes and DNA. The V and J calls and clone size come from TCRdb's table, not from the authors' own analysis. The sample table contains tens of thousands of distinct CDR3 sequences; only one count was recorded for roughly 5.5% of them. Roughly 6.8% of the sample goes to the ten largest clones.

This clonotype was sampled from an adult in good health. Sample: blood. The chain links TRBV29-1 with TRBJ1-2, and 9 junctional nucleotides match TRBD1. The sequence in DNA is TGCAGCGTCACAGGGGGCGCCGGGACGAACTATGGCTACACCTTC. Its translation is CSVTGGAGTNYGYTF.